The clone carrying this T cell receptor (beta chain) was observed a handful of times. Its target is not known. This sample was included in a study of cytomegalovirus exposure and HLA in healthy donors. Notes on the study in general: Most TCR sequences were uncommon, yet certain public TCRs appeared in many donors. Among the most significant clusters, several appeared linked to common viral pathogens in a later analysis.

J was trimmed by 7 bases and V by 3 bases; bases with no gene match: 7. Germline V gene data show CDR1 as SEHNR and CDR2 as FQNEAQ (reference sequence). CDR3 size: 15 residues. Primers for the PCR totalled 60 Vbeta and 13 Jbeta. Sequencing was performed with immunoSEQ multiplex PCR; in TCRdb, only in-frame clones are kept and a portion is missing. This repertoire shows roughly 150,000 clones, around 63% found once; its top ten account for around 1.6%. The material sequenced was PBMCs. This clonotype was sampled from a human donor in good health. The V and J genes are TRBV7-9 and TRBJ2-1; TRBD1 matches at 9 bases. CDR3 protein: CASSFDTGGWNEQFF. The DNA for the CDR3 is TGTGCCAGCAGCTTCGACACAGGGGGCTGGAATGAGCAGTTCTTC.